These 5 T cell receptor beta chains originate from one sample sequenced in a study of blood T cell repertoires in COVID-19 (dated by TCRdb to 2020 to 2022). Libraries came from the immunoSEQ multiplex PCR assay. As stored in TCRdb, this immuneACCESS dataset retains in-frame rearrangements with V and J assigned. A fraction of the clones does not appear; measured against another copy, unresolved V genes explain less than half of the discrepancy, and the remainder lacks a known reason. In all, the sample holds over 200,000 clones, and 87% of those were seen once. The leading ten clones occupy more than 10% of the sample. The sequenced material came from PBMCs or T cells enriched from blood (not recorded which). All receptors come from a man in his thirties or forties who had recovered from COVID-19.

The V gene is TRBV2, the J gene TRBJ2-4; 8 bases match TRBD1. With 10 bases clipped from V and 5 bases from J, the junction kept 4 bases outside the gene matches. From germline, CDR1 is SNHLY and CDR2 FYNNEI. The CDR3 runs 12 residues. CDR3 sequence reads: CATTGVENIQYF. CDR3 nucleotide sequence: TGTGCCACGACAGGGGTAGAAAACATTCAGTACTTC.

The genes are TRBV7-2 and TRBJ2-7; maybe TRBD1 (6 bases). Deletions cut 4 bases from V and 3 bases from J, with 10 bases between. Germline V CDR1 and CDR2: SGHTA, FQGNSA. The length of the CDR3 is 13 residues. The CDR3 coding sequence is TGTGCCAGCAGCTGGGACATATACTACGAGCAGTACTTC. Protein sequence: CASSWDIYYEQYF.

The genes are TRBV12-5 and TRBJ1-4, with D unclear. The CDR3 totals 13 residues. Between the trimmed V and J ends, which lost 0 bases and 7 bases, there was a span of 6 bases. The germline V gene encodes CDR1 LGHNT and CDR2 FRNRAP. The DNA of the CDR3 is TGTGCTAGTGGTTTGGTCCGTAGTGAAAAACTGTTTTTT. This encodes CASGLVRSEKLFF.

This clone was seen once. The genes are TRBV6-2 or TRBV6-3 and TRBJ2-2; D gene uncertain. The CDR3 spans 15 residues. From germline, CDR1 is MNHEY and CDR2 SVGEGT. With 2 bases removed from V and 3 bases from J, the gap between germline ends came to 10 bases. The CDR3 DNA reads TGTGCCAGCAGTTACGTCTCAGGATACACCGGGGAGCTGTTTTTT. Translation gives CASSYVSGYTGELFF.

Of note for this clone: The sample holds other DNA sequences that translate to the same CDR3. The CDR3 sequence is CASSQDLEYEQYF. In nucleotides, the CDR3 is TGTGCCAGCAGCCAAGATCTGGAGTACGAGCAGTACTTC. V and J are TRBV4-2 and TRBJ2-7; D ambiguous. Germline values: CDR1 LGHNA, CDR2 YNFKEQ. The V end lost 0 bases, the J end lost 4 bases, and 7 bases lay between the germline ends. The CDR3 runs 13 residues.